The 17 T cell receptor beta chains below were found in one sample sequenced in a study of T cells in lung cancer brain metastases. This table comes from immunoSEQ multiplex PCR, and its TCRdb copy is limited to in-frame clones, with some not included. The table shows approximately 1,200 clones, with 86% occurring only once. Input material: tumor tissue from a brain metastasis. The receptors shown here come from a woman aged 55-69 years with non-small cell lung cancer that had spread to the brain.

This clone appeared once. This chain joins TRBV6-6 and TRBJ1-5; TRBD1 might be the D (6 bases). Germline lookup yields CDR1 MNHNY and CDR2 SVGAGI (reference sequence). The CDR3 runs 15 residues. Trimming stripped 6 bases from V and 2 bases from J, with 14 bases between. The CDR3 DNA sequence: TGTGCCAGCAGCGACGGGGGACATGGCAATCAGCCCCAGCATTTT. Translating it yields CASSDGGHGNQPQHF.

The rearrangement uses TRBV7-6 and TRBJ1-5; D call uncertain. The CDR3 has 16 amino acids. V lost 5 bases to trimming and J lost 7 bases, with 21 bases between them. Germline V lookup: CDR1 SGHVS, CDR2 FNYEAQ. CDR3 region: CASSPVKGDIGQPQHF. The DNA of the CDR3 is TGTGCCAGCAGCCCGGTTAAGGGAGACATAGGCCAGCCCCAGCATTTT. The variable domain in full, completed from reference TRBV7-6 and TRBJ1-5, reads GAGVSQSPRYKVTKRGQDVALRCDPISGHVSLYWYRQALGQGPEFLTYFNYEAQQDKSGLPNDRFSAERPEGSISTLTIQRTEQRDSAMYRCASSPVKGDIGQPQHFGDGTRLSIL.

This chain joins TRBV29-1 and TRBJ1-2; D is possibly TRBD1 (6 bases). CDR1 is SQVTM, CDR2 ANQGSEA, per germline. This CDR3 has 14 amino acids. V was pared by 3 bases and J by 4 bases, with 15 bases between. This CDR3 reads CSVDGARGTYGYTF. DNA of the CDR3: TGCAGCGTTGATGGGGCCAGGGGTACCTATGGCTACACCTTC.

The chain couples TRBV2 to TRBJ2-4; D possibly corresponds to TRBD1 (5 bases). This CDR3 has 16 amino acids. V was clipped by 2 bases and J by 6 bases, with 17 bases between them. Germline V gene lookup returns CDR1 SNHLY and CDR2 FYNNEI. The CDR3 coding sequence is TGTGCCAGCAGTGAACTGGACACCCTTCCCCCAAACATTCAGTACTTC. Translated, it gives CASSELDTLPPNIQYF.

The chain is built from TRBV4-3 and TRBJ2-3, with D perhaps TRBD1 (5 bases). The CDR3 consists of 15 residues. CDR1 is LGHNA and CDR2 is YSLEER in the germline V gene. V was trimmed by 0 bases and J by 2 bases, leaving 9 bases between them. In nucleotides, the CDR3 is TGCGCCAGCAGCCAAGAAGACAGCCTCACAGATACGCAGTATTTT. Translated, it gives CASSQEDSLTDTQYF.

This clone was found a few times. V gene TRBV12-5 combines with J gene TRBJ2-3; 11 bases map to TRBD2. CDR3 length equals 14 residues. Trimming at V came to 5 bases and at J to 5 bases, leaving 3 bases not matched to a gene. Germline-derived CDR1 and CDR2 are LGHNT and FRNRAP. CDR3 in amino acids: CASGLAGGLDTQYF. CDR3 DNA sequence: TGTGCTAGTGGTCTAGCGGGGGGCCTAGATACGCAGTATTTT.

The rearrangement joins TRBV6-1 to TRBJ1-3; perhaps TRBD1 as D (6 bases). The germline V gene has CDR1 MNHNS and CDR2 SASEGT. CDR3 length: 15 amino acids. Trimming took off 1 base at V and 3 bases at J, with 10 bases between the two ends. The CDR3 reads CASSEVQDSGNTIYF. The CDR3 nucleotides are TGTGCCAGCAGTGAAGTTCAGGACAGTGGAAACACCATATATTTT.

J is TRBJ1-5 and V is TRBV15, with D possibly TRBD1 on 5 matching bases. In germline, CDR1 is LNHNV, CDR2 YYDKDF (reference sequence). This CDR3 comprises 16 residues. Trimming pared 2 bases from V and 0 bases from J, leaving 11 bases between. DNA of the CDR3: TGTGCCACCAGCAGACGTGGGGACTTTAGCAATCAGCCCCAGCATTTT. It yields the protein CATSRRGDFSNQPQHF.

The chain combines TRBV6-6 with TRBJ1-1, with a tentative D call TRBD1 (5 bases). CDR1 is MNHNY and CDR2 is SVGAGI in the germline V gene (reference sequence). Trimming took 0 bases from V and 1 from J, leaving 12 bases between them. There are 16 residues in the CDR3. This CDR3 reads CASSYSIRRGNTEAFF. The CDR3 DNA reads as TGTGCCAGCAGTTACTCGATAAGGAGGGGGAACACTGAAGCTTTCTTT.

This CDR3 is CASRSRLDSPYTEAFF. For the CDR3, the DNA is TGTGCCAGCAGATCCAGGCTGGACAGCCCCTACACTGAAGCTTTCTTT. The chain links TRBV7-8 to TRBJ1-1, with D perhaps matching TRBD1 (6 bases). V was pared by 6 bases and J by 3 bases, with 20 bases between. This CDR3 spans 16 amino acids. Germline loops: CDR1 SGHVS, CDR2 FQNEAQ.

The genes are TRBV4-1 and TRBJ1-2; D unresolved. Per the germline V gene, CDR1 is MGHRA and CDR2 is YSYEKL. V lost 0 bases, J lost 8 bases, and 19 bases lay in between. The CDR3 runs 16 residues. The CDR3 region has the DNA TGCGCCAGCAGCCAAGATAGGGTCGACCTTTTGGGCGGCTACACCTTC. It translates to CASSQDRVDLLGGYTF.

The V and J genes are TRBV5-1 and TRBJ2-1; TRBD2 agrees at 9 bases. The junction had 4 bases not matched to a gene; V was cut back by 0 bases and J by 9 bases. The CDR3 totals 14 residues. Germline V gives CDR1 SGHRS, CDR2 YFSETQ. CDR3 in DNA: TGCGCCAGCAGCTTGGAGGGGACTAGCATTGAGCAGTTCTTC. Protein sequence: CASSLEGTSIEQFF.

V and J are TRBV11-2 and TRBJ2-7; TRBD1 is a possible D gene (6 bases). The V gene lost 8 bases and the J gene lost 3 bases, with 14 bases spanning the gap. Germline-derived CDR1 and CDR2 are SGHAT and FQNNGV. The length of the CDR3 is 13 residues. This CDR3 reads CASSVGAVYEQYF. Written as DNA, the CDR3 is TGTGCCAGCTCGGTGGGGGCAGTCTACGAGCAGTACTTC.

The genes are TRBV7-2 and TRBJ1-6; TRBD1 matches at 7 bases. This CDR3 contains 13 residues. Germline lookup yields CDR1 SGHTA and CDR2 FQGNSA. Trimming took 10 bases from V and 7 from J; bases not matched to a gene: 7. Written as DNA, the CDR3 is TGTGCCACCGGGGGACAGCGAAATTCACCCCTCCACTTT. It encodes CATGGQRNSPLHF.

Here the CDR3 reads CASSWTQTEETQYF. CDR3 bases: TGTGCCAGCAGTTGGACCCAGACGGAAGAGACCCAGTACTTC. J is TRBJ2-5 and V is TRBV6-5; D call uncertain. The V and J ends lost 4 bases and 3 bases respectively, with 12 bases between them. CDR3 length equals 14 residues. The germline gives CDR1 MNHEY, CDR2 SVGAGI.

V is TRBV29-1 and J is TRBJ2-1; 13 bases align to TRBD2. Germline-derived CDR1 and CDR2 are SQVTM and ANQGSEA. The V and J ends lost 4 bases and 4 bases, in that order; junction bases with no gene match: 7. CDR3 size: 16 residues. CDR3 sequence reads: CSVVRTSGSVYNEQFF. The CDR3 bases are TGCAGCGTTGTAAGGACTAGCGGGAGTGTTTACAATGAGCAGTTCTTC.

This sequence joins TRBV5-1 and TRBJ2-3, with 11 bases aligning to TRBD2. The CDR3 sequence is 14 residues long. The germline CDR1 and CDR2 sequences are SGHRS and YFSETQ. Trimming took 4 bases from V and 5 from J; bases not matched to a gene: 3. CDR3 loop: CASSIGTSGDTQYF. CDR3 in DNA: TGCGCCAGCAGCATCGGGACTAGCGGAGATACGCAGTATTTT.